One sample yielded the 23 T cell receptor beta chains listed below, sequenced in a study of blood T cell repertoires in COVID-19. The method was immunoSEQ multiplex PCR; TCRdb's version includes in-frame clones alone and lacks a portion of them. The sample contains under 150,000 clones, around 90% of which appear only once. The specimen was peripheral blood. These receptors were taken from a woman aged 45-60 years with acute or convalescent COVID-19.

The CDR3 here is CASSRDRVYEQYF. The CDR3, as DNA: TGTGCCAGCAGTAGGGACAGGGTTTACGAGCAGTACTTC. V usage is TRBV7-8 and J usage is TRBJ2-7; 9 bases are shared with TRBD1. Trimming took 6 bases from V and 4 from J; bases not matched to a gene: 4. The CDR3 contains 13 residues. Germline V gene data show CDR1 as SGHVS and CDR2 as FQNEAQ.

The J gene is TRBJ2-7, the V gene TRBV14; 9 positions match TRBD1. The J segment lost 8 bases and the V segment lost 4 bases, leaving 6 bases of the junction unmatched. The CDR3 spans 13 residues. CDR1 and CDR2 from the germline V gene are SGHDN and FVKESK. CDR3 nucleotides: TGTGCCAGCAGCCCTCGGACAGGGGAAAAGCAGTACTTC. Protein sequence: CASSPRTGEKQYF.

This chain's CDR3 is CASSMSGATNEKLFF. In nucleotides, the CDR3 is TGCGCCAGCAGCATGTCAGGGGCAACTAATGAAAAACTGTTTTTT. The chain recombines TRBV5-1 with TRBJ1-4, with D perhaps TRBD1 (6 bases). This CDR3 region has 15 residues. Trimming left V 4 bases short and J 0 bases short, with 10 bases between. Germline V lookup: CDR1 SGHRS, CDR2 YFSETQ.

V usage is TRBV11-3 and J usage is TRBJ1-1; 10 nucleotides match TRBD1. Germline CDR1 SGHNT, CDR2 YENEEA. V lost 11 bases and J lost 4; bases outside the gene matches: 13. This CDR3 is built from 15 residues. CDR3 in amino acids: CAAPGGQGGGTEAFF. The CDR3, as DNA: TGTGCCGCACCAGGTGGACAGGGGGGAGGCACTGAAGCTTTCTTT.

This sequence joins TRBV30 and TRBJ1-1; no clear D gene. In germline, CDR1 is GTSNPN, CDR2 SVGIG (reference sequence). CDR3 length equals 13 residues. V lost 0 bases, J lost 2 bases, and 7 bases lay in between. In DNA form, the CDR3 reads TGTGCCTGGAGTGTAACAGCTAACACTGAAGCTTTCTTT. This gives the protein CAWSVTANTEAFF.

CDR3 region: CASSLRGQGEQYF. In DNA, the CDR3 is TGTGCCAGCAGCCTCAGGGGGCAAGGCGAGCAGTACTTC. The rearrangement links TRBV9 to TRBJ2-7; 8 nucleotides match TRBD1. This CDR3 is 13 amino acids long. The junction had 6 bases not matched to a gene; V was cut back by 4 bases and J by 6 bases. Germline CDR1 and CDR2: SGDLS and YYNGEE.

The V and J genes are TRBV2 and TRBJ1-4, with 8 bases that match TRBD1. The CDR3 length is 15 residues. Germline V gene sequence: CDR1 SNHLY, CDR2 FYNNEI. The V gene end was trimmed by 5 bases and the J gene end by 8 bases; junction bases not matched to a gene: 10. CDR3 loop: CASSPGGAILEKLFF. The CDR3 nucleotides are TGTGCCAGCAGTCCAGGGGGCGCTATCCTGGAAAAACTGTTTTTT.

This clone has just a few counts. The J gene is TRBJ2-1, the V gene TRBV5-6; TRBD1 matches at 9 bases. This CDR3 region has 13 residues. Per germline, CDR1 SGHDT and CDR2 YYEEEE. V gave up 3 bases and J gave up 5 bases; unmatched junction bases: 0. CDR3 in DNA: TGTGCCAGCAGCTGGACAGGGGACAATGAGCAGTTCTTC. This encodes CASSWTGDNEQFF. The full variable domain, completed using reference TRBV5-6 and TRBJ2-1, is DAGVTQSPTHLIKTRGQQVTLRCSPKSGHDTVSWYQQALGQGPQFIFQYYEEEERQRGNFPDRFSGHQFPNYSSELNVNALLLGDSALYLCASSWTGDNEQFFGPGTRLTVL.

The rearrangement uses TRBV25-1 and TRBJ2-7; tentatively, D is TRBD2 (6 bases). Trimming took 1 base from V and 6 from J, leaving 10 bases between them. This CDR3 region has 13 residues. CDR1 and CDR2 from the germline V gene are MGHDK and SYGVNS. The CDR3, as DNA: TGTGCCAGCAGTGAATGGGGAGGCATCGAGCAGTACTTC. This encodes CASSEWGGIEQYF.

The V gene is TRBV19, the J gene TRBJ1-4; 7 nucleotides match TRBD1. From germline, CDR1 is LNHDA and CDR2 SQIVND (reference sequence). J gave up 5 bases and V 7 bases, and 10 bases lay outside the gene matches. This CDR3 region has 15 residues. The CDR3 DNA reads TGTGCCAGTACCGAATTCGGGACAGTAAATGAAAAACTGTTTTTT. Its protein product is CASTEFGTVNEKLFF.

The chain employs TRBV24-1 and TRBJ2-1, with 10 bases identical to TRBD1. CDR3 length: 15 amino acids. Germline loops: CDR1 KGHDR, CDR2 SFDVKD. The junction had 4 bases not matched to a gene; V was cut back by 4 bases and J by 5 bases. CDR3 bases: TGTGCCACCAGTGAGGCGACAGGGGGCCACAATGAGCAGTTCTTC. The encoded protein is CATSEATGGHNEQFF.

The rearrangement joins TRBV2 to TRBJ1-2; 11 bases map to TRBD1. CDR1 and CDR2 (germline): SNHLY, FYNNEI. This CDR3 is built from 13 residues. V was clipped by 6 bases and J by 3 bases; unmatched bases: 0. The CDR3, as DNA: TGTGCCAGCAGGGACAGGGGGCACTATGGCTACACCTTC. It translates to CASRDRGHYGYTF.

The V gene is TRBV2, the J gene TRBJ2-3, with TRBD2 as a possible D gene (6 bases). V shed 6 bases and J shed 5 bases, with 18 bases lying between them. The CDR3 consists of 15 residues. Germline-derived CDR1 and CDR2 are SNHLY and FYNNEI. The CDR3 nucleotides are TGTGCCAGCAGGAAAGACCTGGGACTCAGAGATACGCAGTATTTT. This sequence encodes CASRKDLGLRDTQYF.

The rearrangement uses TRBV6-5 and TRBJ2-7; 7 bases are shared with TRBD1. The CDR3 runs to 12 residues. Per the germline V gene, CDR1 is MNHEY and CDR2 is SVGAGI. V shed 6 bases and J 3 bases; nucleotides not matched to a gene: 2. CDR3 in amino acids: CASRGQFYEQYF. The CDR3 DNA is TGTGCCAGCAGGGGACAGTTCTACGAGCAGTACTTC.

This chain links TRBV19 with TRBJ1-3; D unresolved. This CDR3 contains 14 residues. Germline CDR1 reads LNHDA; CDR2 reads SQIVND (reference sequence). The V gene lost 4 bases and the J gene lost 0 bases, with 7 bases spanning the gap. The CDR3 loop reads CASSRSSSGNTIYF. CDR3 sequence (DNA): TGTGCCAGTAGTAGGTCGAGCTCTGGAAACACCATATATTTT.

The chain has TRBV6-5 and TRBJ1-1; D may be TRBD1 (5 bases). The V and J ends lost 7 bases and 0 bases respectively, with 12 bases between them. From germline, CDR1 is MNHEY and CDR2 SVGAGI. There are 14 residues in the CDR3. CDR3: CASITGDLNTEAFF. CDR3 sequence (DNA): TGTGCCAGCATCACAGGTGATCTGAACACTGAAGCTTTCTTT.

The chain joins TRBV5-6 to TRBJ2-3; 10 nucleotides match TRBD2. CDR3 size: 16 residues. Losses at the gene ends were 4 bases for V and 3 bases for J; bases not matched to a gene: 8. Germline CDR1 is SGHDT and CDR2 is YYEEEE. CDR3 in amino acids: CASSLGLAEPTDTQYF. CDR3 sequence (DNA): TGTGCCAGCAGCCTAGGACTAGCGGAACCAACAGATACGCAGTATTTT.

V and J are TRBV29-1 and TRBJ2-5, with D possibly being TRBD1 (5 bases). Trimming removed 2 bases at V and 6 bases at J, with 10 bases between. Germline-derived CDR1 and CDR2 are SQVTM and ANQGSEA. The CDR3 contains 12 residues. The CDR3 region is CSVERQGQTQYF. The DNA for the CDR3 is TGCAGCGTTGAACGGCAGGGCCAGACCCAGTACTTC.

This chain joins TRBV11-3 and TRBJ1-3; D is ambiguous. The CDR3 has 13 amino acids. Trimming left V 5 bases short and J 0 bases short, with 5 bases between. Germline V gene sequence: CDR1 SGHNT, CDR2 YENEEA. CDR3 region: CASSPSSGNTIYF. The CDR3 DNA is TGTGCCAGCAGCCCATCCTCTGGAAACACCATATATTTT.

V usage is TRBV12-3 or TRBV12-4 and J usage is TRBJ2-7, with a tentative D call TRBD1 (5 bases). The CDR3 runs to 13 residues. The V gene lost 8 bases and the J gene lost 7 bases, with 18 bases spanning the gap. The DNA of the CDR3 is TGTGCCAGCGGACGTACAGGCCCCGGGGAGCAGTACTTC. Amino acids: CASGRTGPGEQYF.

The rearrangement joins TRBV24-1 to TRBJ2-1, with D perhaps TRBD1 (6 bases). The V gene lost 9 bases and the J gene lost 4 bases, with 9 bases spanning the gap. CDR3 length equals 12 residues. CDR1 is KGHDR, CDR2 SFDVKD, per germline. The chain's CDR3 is CATGQTYNEQFF. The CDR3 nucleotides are TGTGCCACCGGACAGACGTACAATGAGCAGTTCTTC.

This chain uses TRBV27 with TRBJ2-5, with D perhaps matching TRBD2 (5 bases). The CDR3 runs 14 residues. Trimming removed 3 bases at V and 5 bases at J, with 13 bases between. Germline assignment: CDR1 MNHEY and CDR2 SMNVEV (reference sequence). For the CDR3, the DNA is TGTGCCAGCAGTTTTTCGGGCCGAGGGGAGACCCAGTACTTC. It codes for CASSFSGRGETQYF.

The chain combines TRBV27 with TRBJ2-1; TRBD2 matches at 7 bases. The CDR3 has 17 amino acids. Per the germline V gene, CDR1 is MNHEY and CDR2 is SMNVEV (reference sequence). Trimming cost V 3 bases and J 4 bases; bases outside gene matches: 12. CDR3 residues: CASSLSPNGGGYNEQFF. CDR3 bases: TGTGCCAGCAGTTTGAGCCCGAATGGGGGGGGATACAATGAGCAGTTCTTC.